The rows below give T cell receptor beta chains drawn from one sample of a study of memory CD4+ T cells and cytomegalovirus serostatus. The method was immunoSEQ multiplex PCR; TCRdb's version includes in-frame clones alone and lacks a portion of them. The sample consists of 65,000 to 95,000 clones, around 80% of them appearing once. Input material: memory CD4+ T cells from blood. These receptors came from an adult in good health and CMV-seronegative. Each CDR3 is given with its conserved first and last residue. A D gene is named only where the DNA matches it firmly. Some rows mark clone size as missing; the rest say once, few, many or name a class of expanded clone.

>TRBV11-1|few|TRBJ1-4|.
CASGVSRVEKLFF
TGTGCCAGTGGCGTCTCCAGGGTTGAAAAACTGTTTTTT
>TRBV6-5|.|TRBJ2-7|TRBD2
CASTAGVNEQYF
TGTGCCAGCACAGCGGGGGTCAACGAGCAGTACTTC
>TRBV19|.|TRBJ1-5|TRBD1
CASSSTGQGYGFNQPQHF
TGTGCCAGTAGCTCAACGGGACAGGGGTACGGCTTCAATCAGCCCCAGCATTTT
>TRBV19|.|TRBJ2-6|.
CASSIDIWDTSGANVLTF
TGTGCCAGTAGTATAGATATATGGGACACCTCTGGGGCCAACGTCCTGACTTTC
>TRBV30|many|TRBJ1-1|.
CAWSGGSSEAFF
TGTGCCTGGAGTGGTGGGAGCTCTGAAGCTTTCTTT
>TRBV5-1|.|TRBJ1-2|.
CASSLVGDGNYGYTF
TGCGCCAGCAGCTTGGTGGGGGACGGAAACTATGGCTACACCTTC
>TRBV7-9|.|TRBJ2-5|.
CASSLAWENPQETQYF
TGTGCCAGCAGCTTAGCTTGGGAGAACCCCCAAGAGACCCAGTACTTC
>TRBV7-9|few|TRBJ2-3|TRBD2
CASSFSQRGERTDTQYF
TGTGCCAGCAGCTTTTCCCAGCGGGGGGAACGCACAGATACGCAGTATTTT
>TRBV29-1|.|TRBJ1-1|.
CSVEESGGRTEAFF
TGCAGCGTTGAAGAATCCGGTGGAAGGACTGAAGCTTTCTTT
>TRBV5-7|.|TRBJ2-7|TRBD1
CASSFRQGEKPYEQYF
TGTGCCAGCAGCTTTCGACAGGGGGAAAAGCCCTACGAGCAGTACTTC
>TRBV12-5|.|TRBJ2-7|TRBD1
CASGRLTGYEQYF
TGTGCTAGTGGACGCCTGACAGGGTACGAGCAGTACTTC
>TRBV10-1|.|TRBJ2-7|.
CASSDPVSTYEQYF
TGCGCCAGCAGTGATCCTGTGTCGACCTACGAGCAGTACTTC
>TRBV18|.|TRBJ1-4|.
CASSPAGSNEKLFF
TGTGCCAGCTCACCGGCGGGCTCTAATGAAAAACTGTTTTTT
>TRBV21-1|.|TRBJ2-5|.
CASSKVATSGGARETQYF
TGTGCCAGCAGCAAAGTTGCGACTAGCGGGGGGGCCCGAGAGACCCAGTACTTC
>TRBV7-3|once|TRBJ2-2|TRBD2
CASRPASGATGELFF
TGTGCCAGCAGACCGGCTAGCGGGGCTACCGGGGAGCTGTTTTTT
>TRBV7-2|.|TRBJ2-2|TRBD2
CASSSAGTGELFF
TGTGCCAGCAGTTCAGCGGGGACCGGGGAGCTGTTTTTT
>TRBV5-1|once|TRBJ2-7|TRBD1
CASSKGQISYEQYF
TGCGCCAGCAGCAAGGGACAGATCTCCTACGAGCAGTACTTC
>TRBV5-1|.|TRBJ1-4|.
CASSLQGLDEKLFF
TGCGCCAGCAGTTTACAGGGATTGGATGAAAAACTGTTTTTT
>TRBV6-5|.|TRBJ2-7|.
CASSGLYEQYF
TGTGCCAGTTCTGGCCTCTACGAGCAGTACTTC
>TRBV28|once|TRBJ2-7|.
CASSFGGILYEQYF
TGTGCCAGCAGTTTTGGGGGGATCCTCTACGAGCAGTACTTC
>TRBV10-3|.|TRBJ2-7|TRBD2
CAAQRTSGGLEQYF
TGTGCCGCACAAAGGACTAGCGGGGGACTCGAGCAGTACTTC
>TRBV5-4|.|TRBJ2-3|TRBD1
CASSPTGGSTDTQYF
TGTGCCAGCAGCCCCACAGGGGGGAGCACAGATACGCAGTATTTT
>TRBV18|.|TRBJ1-1|.
CASSQTQGNTEAFF
TGTGCCAGCTCACAGACTCAGGGTAACACTGAAGCTTTCTTT
>TRBV7-9|.|TRBJ1-2|.
CASSPLQGVYGYTF
TGTGCCAGCAGCCCCCTACAAGGGGTCTATGGCTACACCTTC
>TRBV4-3|.|TRBJ2-1|.
CASSQNNQQEQFF
TGCGCCAGCAGCCAGAACAATCAACAGGAGCAGTTCTTC
>TRBV7-7|.|TRBJ2-6|.
CASSLTTGGVLTF
TGTGCTAGCAGCCTAACTACCGGCGGCGTCCTGACTTTC
>TRBV21-1|.|TRBJ1-2|.
CASSKCPNGYTF
TGTGCCAGCAGCAAATGCCCCAATGGCTACACCTTC
>TRBV29-1|.|TRBJ1-1|.
CSVHRERGDTEAFF
TGCAGCGTTCACCGAGAACGGGGGGACACTGAAGCTTTCTTT